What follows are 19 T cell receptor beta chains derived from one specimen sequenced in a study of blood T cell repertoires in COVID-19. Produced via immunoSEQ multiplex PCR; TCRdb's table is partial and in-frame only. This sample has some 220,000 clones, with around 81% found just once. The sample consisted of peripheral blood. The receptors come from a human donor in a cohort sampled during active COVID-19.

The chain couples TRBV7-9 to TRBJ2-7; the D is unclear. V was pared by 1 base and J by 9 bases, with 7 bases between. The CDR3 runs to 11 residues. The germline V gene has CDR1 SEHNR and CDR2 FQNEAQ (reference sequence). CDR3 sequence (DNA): TGTGCCAGCAGCTTAGAGACTGGGCAGTACTTC. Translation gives CASSLETGQYF.

CDR3 coding DNA: TGCAGCGTAGAGGACACGTCTAACTATGGCTACACCTTC. Its translation: CSVEDTSNYGYTF. The gene calls are TRBV29-1 and TRBJ1-2; maybe TRBD1 (5 bases). V lost 6 bases to trimming and J lost 0 bases, with 11 bases between them. The CDR3 extends over 13 amino acids. CDR1 is SQVTM and CDR2 is ANQGSEA in the germline V gene.

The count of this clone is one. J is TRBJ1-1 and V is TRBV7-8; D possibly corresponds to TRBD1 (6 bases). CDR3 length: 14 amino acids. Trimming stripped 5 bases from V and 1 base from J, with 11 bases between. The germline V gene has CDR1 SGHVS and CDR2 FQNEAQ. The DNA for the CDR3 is TGTGCCAGCAGCCTACAGGGTGGGAACACTGAAGCTTTCTTT. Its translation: CASSLQGGNTEAFF.

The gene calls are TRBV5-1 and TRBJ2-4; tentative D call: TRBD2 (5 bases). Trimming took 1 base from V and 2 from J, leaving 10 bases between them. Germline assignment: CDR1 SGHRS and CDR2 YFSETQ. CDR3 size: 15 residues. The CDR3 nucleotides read TGCGCCAGCAGCTTGAGCACGGACTCCAAAAACATTCAGTACTTC. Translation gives CASSLSTDSKNIQYF.

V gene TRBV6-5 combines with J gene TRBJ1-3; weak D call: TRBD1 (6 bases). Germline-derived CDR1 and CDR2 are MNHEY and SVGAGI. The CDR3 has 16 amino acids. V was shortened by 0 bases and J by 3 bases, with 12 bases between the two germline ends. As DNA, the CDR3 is TGTGCCAGCAGTTACTCGACGGGGGGCGGTGGAAACACCATATATTTT. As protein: CASSYSTGGGGNTIYF.

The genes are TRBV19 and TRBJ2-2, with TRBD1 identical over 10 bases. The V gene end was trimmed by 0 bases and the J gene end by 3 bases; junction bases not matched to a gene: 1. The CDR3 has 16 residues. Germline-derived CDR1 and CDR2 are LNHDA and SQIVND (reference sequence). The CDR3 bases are TGTGCCAGTAGTATAGAGGGGACAGGGGACACCGGGGAGCTGTTTTTT. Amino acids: CASSIEGTGDTGELFF.

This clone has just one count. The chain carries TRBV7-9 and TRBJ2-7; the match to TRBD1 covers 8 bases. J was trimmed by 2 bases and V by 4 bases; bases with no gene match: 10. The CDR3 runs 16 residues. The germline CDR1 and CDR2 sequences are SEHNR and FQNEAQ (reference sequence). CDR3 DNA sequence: TGTGCCAGCAGCTCCCCCAGGGGGCGACGCCCCTACGAGCAGTACTTC. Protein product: CASSSPRGRRPYEQYF.

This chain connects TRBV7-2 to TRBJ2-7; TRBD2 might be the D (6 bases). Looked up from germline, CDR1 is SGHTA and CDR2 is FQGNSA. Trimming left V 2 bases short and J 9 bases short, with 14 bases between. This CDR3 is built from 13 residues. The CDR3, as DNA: TGTGCCAGCAGCTTACGTGGGACGGGGGTGCAGTACTTC. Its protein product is CASSLRGTGVQYF.

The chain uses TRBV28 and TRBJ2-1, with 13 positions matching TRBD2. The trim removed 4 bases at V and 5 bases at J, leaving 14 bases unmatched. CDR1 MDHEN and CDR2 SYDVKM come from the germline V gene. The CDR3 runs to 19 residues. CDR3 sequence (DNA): TGTGCCAGCAGTTCACTGGGACTAGCGGGACCTCCGGGGCACAATGAGCAGTTCTTC. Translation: CASSSLGLAGPPGHNEQFF.

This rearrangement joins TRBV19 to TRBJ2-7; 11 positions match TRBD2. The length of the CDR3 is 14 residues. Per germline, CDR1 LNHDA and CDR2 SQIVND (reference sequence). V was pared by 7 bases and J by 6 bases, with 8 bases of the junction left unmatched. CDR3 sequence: CASTPGTSGGEQYF. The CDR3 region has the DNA TGTGCCAGTACCCCCGGGACTAGCGGTGGCGAGCAGTACTTC.

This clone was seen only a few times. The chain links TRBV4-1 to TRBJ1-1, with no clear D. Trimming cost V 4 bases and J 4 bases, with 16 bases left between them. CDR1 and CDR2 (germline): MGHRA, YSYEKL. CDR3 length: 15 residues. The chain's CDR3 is CASSLREGSSTEAFF. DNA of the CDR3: TGCGCCAGCAGCCTAAGAGAGGGCTCAAGCACTGAAGCTTTCTTT.

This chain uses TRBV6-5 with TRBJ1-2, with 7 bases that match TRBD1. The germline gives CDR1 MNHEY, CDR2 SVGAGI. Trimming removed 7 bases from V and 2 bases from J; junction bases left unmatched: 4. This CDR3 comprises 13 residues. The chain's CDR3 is CASITTGNYGYTF. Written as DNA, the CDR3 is TGTGCCAGCATTACGACAGGGAACTATGGCTACACCTTC.

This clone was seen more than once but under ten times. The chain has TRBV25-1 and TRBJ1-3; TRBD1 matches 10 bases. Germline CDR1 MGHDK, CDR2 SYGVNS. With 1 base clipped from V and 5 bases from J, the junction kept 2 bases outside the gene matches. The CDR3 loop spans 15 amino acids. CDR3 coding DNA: TGTGCCAGCAGTGAATGGGACAGGGGAAGAAACACCATATATTTT. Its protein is CASSEWDRGRNTIYF.

DNA for the CDR3: TGCGCCAGGGGCCATTACGAGCAGTACTTC. It specifies CARGHYEQYF. The J gene is TRBJ2-7, the V gene TRBV10-1; no definite D call. Germline V CDR1 and CDR2: WNHNN, SYGVQD (reference sequence). This CDR3 spans 10 amino acids. Deletions cut 9 bases from V and 4 bases from J, with 7 bases between.

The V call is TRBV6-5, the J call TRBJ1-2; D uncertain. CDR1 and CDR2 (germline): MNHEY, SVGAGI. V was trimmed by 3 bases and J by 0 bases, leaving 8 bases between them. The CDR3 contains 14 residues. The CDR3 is CASSYLSTNYGYTF. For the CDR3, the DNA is TGTGCCAGCAGTTATCTCTCTACTAACTATGGCTACACCTTC.

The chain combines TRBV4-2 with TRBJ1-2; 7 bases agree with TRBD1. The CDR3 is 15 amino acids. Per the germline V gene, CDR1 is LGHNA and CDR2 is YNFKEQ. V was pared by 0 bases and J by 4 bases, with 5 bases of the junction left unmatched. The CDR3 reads CASSQDQGVVYGYTF. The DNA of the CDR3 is TGTGCCAGCAGCCAAGATCAGGGGGTGGTCTATGGCTACACCTTC.

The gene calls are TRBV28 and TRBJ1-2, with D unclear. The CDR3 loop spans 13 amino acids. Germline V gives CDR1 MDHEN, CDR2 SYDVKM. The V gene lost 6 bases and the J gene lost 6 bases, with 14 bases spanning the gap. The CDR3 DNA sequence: TGTGCCAGCAGCCAAGGGAGGGCGAATGGCTACACCTTC. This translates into CASSQGRANGYTF.

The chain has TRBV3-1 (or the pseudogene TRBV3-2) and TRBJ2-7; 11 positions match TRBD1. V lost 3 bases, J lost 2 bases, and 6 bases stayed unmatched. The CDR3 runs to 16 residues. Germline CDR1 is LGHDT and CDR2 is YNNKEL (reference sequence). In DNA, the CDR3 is TGTGCCAGCAGCCAGGGGACAGGGGGATTTACCTACGAGCAGTACTTC. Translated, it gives CASSQGTGGFTYEQYF.

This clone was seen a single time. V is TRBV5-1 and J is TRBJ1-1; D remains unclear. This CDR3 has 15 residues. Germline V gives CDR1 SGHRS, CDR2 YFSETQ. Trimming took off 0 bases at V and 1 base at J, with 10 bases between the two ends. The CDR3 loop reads CASSLEVLGNTEAFF. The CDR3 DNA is TGCGCCAGCAGCTTGGAGGTGCTAGGGAACACTGAAGCTTTCTTT.